This T cell receptor beta chain was identified during a study of T-cell memory formation after mild COVID-19. V lost 6 bases and J 3 bases, leaving 17 bases between the germline ends. The CDR3 runs to 15 residues. This clonotype has only one observation. TCRdb recomputed calls from the 5' RACE reads with MiXCR, one row per CDR3 protein. The sample yields some 200,000 distinct CDR3 sequences, about 22% seen once. The sequence derives from an adult woman who had mild COVID-19 (a few samples of this study predate the infection). Cell type and time point are not known. This sequence joins TRBV12-3 or TRBV12-4 and TRBJ2-5; D may correspond to TRBD1 or TRBD2 (6 bases each). Sequencing input: PBMCs or a T cell subset sorted from them (not recorded which). The CDR3 DNA is TGTGCCAGCAGCCGTACCTATAGGGGGGAAGAGACCCAGTACTTC. It translates to CASSRTYRGEETQYF.